This T cell receptor beta chain was sequenced during a study of T cell changes during pregnancy in multiple sclerosis. CDR3 size: 14 residues. The ends were cut back, 2 bases at V and 6 bases at J, with 15 bases in the middle. Germline V gives CDR1 SGDLS, CDR2 YYNGEE. The table lists this clone with a count of one. Produced via immunoSEQ multiplex PCR; TCRdb's table is partial and in-frame only. The sample lists about 68,000 clones; 91% were seen once. The TCR comes from a female donor with multiple sclerosis, enrolled in a pregnancy study. The chain couples TRBV9 to TRBJ2-7; D is possibly TRBD1 (6 bases). Sequencing used peripheral blood, obtained in the first trimester of pregnancy. The chain's CDR3 is CASSVGTRSSEQYF. CDR3 in DNA: TGTGCCAGCAGCGTTGGGACAAGGTCGTCCGAGCAGTACTTC.